The clone carrying this TCR beta chain was picked up a small number of times. Antigen: not known. Germline assignment: CDR1 LGHNA and CDR2 YSLEER. The CDR3 length is 14 residues. V gave up 0 bases and J gave up 6 bases; unmatched junction bases: 0. TCRdb called the RT-PCR reads again in MiXCR, with one record for every CDR3 protein. This table has around 530,000 distinct CDR3 sequences, approximately 16% appearing once. This sample was taken from a study of response to subunit inactivated influenza vaccine. Study observations and caveats: Each seasonal flu vaccination may recruit only limited new T cells, authors suggested.

Sequencing used CD4+ T cells sorted from PBMCs, obtained 23 to 25 months after vaccination. The chain combines TRBV4-3 with TRBJ2-3; 10 nucleotides agree with TRBD2. The source is a man between 50 and 69 years old who received an inactivated influenza vaccine. The CDR3 is CASSQEGLADTQYF. The CDR3, as DNA: TGCGCCAGCAGCCAAGAGGGACTAGCGGATACGCAGTATTTT.